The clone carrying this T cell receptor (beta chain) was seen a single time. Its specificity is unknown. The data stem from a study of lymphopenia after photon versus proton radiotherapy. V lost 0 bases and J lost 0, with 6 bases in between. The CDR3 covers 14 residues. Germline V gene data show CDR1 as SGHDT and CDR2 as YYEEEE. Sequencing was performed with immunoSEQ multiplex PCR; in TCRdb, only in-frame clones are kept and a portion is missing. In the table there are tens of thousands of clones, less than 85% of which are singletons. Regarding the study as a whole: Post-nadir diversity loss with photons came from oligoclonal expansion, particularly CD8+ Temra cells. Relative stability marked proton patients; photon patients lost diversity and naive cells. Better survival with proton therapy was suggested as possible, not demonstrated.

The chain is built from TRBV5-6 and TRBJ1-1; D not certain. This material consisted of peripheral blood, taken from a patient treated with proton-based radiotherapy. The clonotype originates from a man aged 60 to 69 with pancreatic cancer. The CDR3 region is CASSLVRLNTEAFF. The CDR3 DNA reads TGTGCCAGCAGCTTGGTACGGTTGAACACTGAAGCTTTCTTT.